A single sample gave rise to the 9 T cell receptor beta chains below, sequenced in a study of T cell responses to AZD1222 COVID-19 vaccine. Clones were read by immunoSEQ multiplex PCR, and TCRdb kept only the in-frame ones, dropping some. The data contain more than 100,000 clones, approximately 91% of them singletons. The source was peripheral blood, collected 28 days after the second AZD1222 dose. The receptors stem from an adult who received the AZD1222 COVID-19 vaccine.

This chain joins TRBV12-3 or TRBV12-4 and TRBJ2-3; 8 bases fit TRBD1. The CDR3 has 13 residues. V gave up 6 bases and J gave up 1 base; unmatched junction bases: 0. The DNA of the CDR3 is TGTGCCAGCAGACAGGGGGGCACAGATACGCAGTATTTT. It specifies CASRQGGTDTQYF.

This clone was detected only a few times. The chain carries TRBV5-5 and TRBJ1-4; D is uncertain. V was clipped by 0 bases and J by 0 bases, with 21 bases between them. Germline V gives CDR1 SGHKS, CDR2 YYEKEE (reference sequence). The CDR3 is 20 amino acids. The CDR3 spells CASSLVWHPTNAATNEKLFF. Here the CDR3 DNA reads TGTGCCAGCAGCTTGGTATGGCATCCCACCAACGCGGCAACTAATGAAAAACTGTTTTTT.

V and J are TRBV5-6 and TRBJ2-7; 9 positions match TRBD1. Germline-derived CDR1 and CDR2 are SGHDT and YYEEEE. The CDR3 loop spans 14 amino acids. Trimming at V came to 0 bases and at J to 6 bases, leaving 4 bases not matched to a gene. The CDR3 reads CASSLAGTGREQYF. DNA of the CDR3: TGTGCCAGCAGCTTGGCCGGGACAGGGCGCGAGCAGTACTTC.

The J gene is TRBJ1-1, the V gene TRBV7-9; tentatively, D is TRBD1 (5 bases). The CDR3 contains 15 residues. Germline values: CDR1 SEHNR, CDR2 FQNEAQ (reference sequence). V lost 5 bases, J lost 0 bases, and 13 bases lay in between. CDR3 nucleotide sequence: TGTGCCAGCAGCACCCGACAGACAATGAACACTGAAGCTTTCTTT. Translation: CASSTRQTMNTEAFF.

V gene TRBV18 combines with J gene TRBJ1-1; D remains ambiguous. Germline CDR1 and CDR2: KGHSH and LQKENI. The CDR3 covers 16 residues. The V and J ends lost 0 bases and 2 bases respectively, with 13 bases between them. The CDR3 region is CASSPPGSGLNTEAFF. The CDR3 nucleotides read TGTGCCAGCTCACCACCCGGTTCCGGATTAAACACTGAAGCTTTCTTT.

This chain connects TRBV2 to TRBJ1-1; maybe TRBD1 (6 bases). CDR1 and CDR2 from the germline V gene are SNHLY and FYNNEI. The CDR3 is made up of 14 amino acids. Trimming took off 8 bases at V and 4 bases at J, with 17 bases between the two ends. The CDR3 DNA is TGTGCCAGCGGCCAGGGGCCCGGGGGCACTGAAGCTTTCTTT. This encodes CASGQGPGGTEAFF.

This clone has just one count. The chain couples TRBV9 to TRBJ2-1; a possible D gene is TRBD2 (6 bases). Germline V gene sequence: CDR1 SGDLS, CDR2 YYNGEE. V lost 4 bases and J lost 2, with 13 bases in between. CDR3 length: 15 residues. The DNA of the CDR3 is TGTGCCAGCAGCCCAGAGGAGGGAACCTACAATGAGCAGTTCTTC. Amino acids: CASSPEEGTYNEQFF. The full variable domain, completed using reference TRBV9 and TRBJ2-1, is DSGVTQTPKHLITATGQRVTLRCSPRSGDLSVYWYQQSLDQGLQFLIQYYNGEERAKGNILERFSAQQFPDLHSELNLSSLELGDSALYFCASSPEEGTYNEQFFGPGTRLTVL.

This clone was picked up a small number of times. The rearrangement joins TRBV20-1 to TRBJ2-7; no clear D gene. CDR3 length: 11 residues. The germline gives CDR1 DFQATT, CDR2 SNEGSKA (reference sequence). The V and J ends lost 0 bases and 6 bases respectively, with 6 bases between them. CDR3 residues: CSAREGFEQYF. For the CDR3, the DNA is TGCAGTGCTAGAGAAGGGTTCGAGCAGTACTTC.

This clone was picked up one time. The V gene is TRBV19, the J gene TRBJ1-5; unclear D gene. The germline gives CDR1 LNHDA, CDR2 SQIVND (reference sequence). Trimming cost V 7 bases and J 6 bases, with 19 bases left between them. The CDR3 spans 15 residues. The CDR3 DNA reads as TGTGCCAGTACCTCAAGGGAGGGAGGGAGTCAGCCCCAGCATTTT. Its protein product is CASTSREGGSQPQHF. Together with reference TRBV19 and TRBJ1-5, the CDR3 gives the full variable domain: DGGITQSPKYLFRKEGQNVTLSCEQNLNHDAMYWYRQDPGQGLRLIYYSQIVNDFQKGDIAEGYSVSREKKESFPLTVTSAQKNPTAFYLCASTSREGGSQPQHFGDGTRLSIL.